Sequencing of this T cell receptor (beta chain) was carried out in a study of control samples from healthy donors and cancer patients. The ends were cut back, 2 bases at V and 4 bases at J, with 12 bases in the middle. The CDR3 consists of 15 residues. From germline, CDR1 is KGHSH and CDR2 LQKENI. The method was immunoSEQ multiplex PCR; TCRdb's version includes in-frame clones alone and lacks a portion of them. The sample comprises 20,000 to 25,000 clones, around 80% of which are singletons, and roughly 23% rests with the top ten. The source is a man between 60 and 75 years old with colorectal cancer. V usage is TRBV18 and J usage is TRBJ1-5, with a weak D call TRBD1 (5 bases). What was sequenced was PBMCs. The CDR3, as DNA: TGTGCCAGCTCACCAGAGACAGCGAATAATCAGCCCCAGCATTTT. Its translation: CASSPETANNQPQHF.